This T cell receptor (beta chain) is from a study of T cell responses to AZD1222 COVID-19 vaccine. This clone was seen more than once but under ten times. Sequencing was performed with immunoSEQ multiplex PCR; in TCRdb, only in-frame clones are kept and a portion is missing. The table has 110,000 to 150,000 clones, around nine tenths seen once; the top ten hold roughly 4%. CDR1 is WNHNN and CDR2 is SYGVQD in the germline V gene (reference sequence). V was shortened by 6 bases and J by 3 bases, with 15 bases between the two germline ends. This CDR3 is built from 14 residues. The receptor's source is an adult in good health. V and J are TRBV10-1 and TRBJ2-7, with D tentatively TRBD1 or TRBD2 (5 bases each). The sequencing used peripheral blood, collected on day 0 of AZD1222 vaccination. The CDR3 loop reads CASSDTFGGYEQYF. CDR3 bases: TGCGCCAGCAGCGATACATTTGGGGGCTACGAGCAGTACTTC.